The 2 T cell receptor beta chains in this list originate from one sample, sequenced in a study of patients and donors after allogeneic stem cell transplantation. In TCRdb, the RT-PCR reads were re-called with MiXCR into one record per CDR3 protein. The sample includes some 880,000 distinct CDR3 sequences, about a sixth of them seen just once. The sequenced sample was blood, either unsorted or a sorted T cell fraction (not recorded which). The source is a human donor who was either an allogeneic HSCT recipient or a stem cell or donor lymphocyte infusion donor (not recorded which). It is not recorded whose cells these are; they may come from a transplant donor.

This clonotype was counted a few times. The chain employs TRBV15 and TRBJ1-5; D perhaps matches TRBD1 (6 bases). The V and J ends lost 5 bases and 3 bases respectively, with 20 bases between them. CDR3 length: 17 residues. The germline gives CDR1 LNHNV, CDR2 YYDKDF (reference sequence). The CDR3 DNA reads TGTGCCACCAGCGCCAAGGGGACGGACAGAAACAATCAGCCCCAGCATTTT. Protein: CATSAKGTDRNNQPQHF. The variable domain in full, with the rest retrieved from reference TRBV15 and TRBJ1-5, is DAMVIQNPRYQVTQFGKPVTLSCSQTLNHNVMYWYQQKSSQAPKLLFHYYDKDFNNEADTPDNFQSRRPNTSFCFLDIRSPGLGDTAMYLCATSAKGTDRNNQPQHFGDGTRLSIL.

This clonotype has more than one count but fewer than ten. The chain joins TRBV2 to TRBJ1-2, with TRBD1 matching over 7 bases. Germline V CDR1 and CDR2: SNHLY, FYNNEI. J lost 6 bases, V lost 6 bases, and 10 bases had no gene match. CDR3 length: 14 amino acids. CDR3 bases: TGTGCCAGCAGGGGGGACAGCCCCAGGAATGGCTACACCTTC. The encoded protein is CASRGDSPRNGYTF.